Included here is one T cell receptor (beta chain) sequence, with context. The germline CDR1 and CDR2 sequences are LNHDA and SQIVND (reference sequence). The CDR3 contains 16 residues. With 3 bases clipped from V and 11 bases from J, the junction kept 17 bases outside the gene matches. These data come from a study of blood T cell repertoires in COVID-19. The overall study: Collection of acute and convalescent COVID-19 samples took place in the United States, Italy and Spain. PBMCs, B-cell-depleted T cells, or T cells were the source of the cDNA or gDNA that made up the material.

Per the study methods: Reference gene primer amplification in the assay estimated nucleated cell counts. This table comes from immunoSEQ multiplex PCR, and its TCRdb copy is limited to in-frame clones, with some not included. V and J calls and clone size come straight from that table; D and trimming were deduced from the DNA. The sample includes 130,000 to 150,000 clones, about four fifths of them seen just once. The origin of this receptor is a woman older than 75 with acute or convalescent COVID-19. Input material: peripheral blood. The V gene is TRBV19, the J gene TRBJ1-1, with TRBD1 identical over 8 bases. Here the CDR3 reads CASSISADRVWDLAFF. CDR3 nucleotides: TGTGCCAGTAGTATTTCCGCGGACAGGGTATGGGACCTTGCTTTCTTT.